This is a list of T cell receptor beta chains from one sample in a study of blood T cell repertoires in COVID-19. Sequenced by immunoSEQ multiplex PCR; TCRdb stores in-frame clones only, minus some. Counted here are under 150,000 clones, about 91% occurring once; the ten biggest clones make up 28%. The sequenced sample was peripheral blood. The receptors here all came from a human donor in a cohort sampled during active COVID-19. Both conserved end residues are part of each CDR3. A D gene is named only where the DNA matches it firmly. Expanded clones are given a class, and other clones once, few, many or no size at all.

size	D	V	J	DNA	CDR3
-	TRBD1	TRBV2	TRBJ1-5	TGTGCCAGCAGTATTGGACAGGGTGGACAGCCCCAGCATTTT	CASSIGQGGQPQHF
-	-	TRBV7-9	TRBJ1-1	TGTGCCAGCAGCCCCCCAATTTCGAACACTGAAGCTTTCTTT	CASSPPISNTEAFF
-	-	TRBV19	TRBJ2-1	TGTGCCAGTAGTACTCGACAGGTCTCCTACAATGAGCAGTTCTTC	CASSTRQVSYNEQFF
-	-	TRBV5-1	TRBJ1-1	TGCGCCAGCAGCTTAGACAGATCCGGCACTGAAGCTTTCTTT	CASSLDRSGTEAFF
-	TRBD1	TRBV29-1	TRBJ1-4	TGCAGCGTCTTACTATGGGACAGGGGTGGGAAACTGTTTTTT	CSVLLWDRGGKLFF
-	-	TRBV7-2	TRBJ2-1	TGTGCCAGCAACCTTATGGACTATTTACTCCACAATGAGCAGTTCTTC	CASNLMDYLLHNEQFF
-	TRBD2	TRBV5-4	TRBJ2-5	TGTGCCAGCAGCTTGTGGGGGGGGACAGAGACCCAGTACTTC	CASSLWGGTETQYF
-	-	TRBV12-3/TRBV12-4	TRBJ1-2	TGTGCCAGCATCGATCAGGGGTCCGGCGGCTACACCTTC	CASIDQGSGGYTF
-	TRBD1	TRBV7-2	TRBJ2-3	TGTGCCAGCAGCACAGCCCCGGGACAGGGTACGCAGTATTTT	CASSTAPGQGTQYF
-	-	TRBV27	TRBJ2-3	TGTGCCAGCAGTCTACTGTCGGGGACTAGCACAGATACGCAGTATTTT	CASSLLSGTSTDTQYF
-	-	TRBV6-2/TRBV6-3	TRBJ1-5	TGTGCCAGCAGACCTCTCTCCTGGGGGGTCAATCAGCCCCAGCATTTT	CASRPLSWGVNQPQHF
-	TRBD2	TRBV9	TRBJ2-5	TGTGCCAGCAGCGTAGGGACTAGCGGGGGTCAAACCCAGGAGACCCAGTACTTC	CASSVGTSGGQTQETQYF
-	-	TRBV9	TRBJ2-5	TGTGCCAGCAGCGTAGGGTGGGGCAGGGGGAGGCAAGAGACCCAGTACTTC	CASSVGWGRGRQETQYF
-	TRBD1	TRBV5-1	TRBJ2-7	TGCGCCAGCAGCCCACGACAGGGAACAACCTACGAGCAGTACTTC	CASSPRQGTTYEQYF
-	-	TRBV10-3	TRBJ2-1	TGTGCCATCAGTTGGGGGGATGGTTACAATGAGCAGTTCTTC	CAISWGDGYNEQFF
-	TRBD1	TRBV28	TRBJ1-5	TGTGCCAGCAGTTCCAGCACAGGGGTTTCTAGCAATCAGCCCCAGCATTTT	CASSSSTGVSSNQPQHF
-	-	TRBV6-6	TRBJ1-2	TGTGCCAGCAGGACCAATAGGGGCAGCTATGGCTACACCTTC	CASRTNRGSYGYTF
-	-	TRBV2	TRBJ1-4	TGTGCCGGCTTAGCGCAGATTAATGAAAAACTGTTTTTT	CAGLAQINEKLFF
-	TRBD1	TRBV10-3	TRBJ2-2	TGTGCCATCAGTTCCGGGACAGGGTACGGCACCGGGGAGCTGTTTTTT	CAISSGTGYGTGELFF
-	-	TRBV5-4	TRBJ1-1	TGTGCCAGCAGCTTGGACACAGGGATACAACAGGCTTTCTTT	CASSLDTGIQQAFF
-	TRBD2	TRBV5-4	TRBJ2-7	TGTGCCAGCAGCCCGGGACTAGCGGGGACCGAGCAGTACTTC	CASSPGLAGTEQYF
-	-	TRBV2	TRBJ2-7	TGTGCCAGCAGTGTCCAGCGGGTCCCCTCCTACGAGCAGTACTTC	CASSVQRVPSYEQYF
-	TRBD2	TRBV5-1	TRBJ2-1	TGCGCCAGCAAGGTAGCGGGCGCAATCAATGAGCAGTTCTTC	CASKVAGAINEQFF
once	TRBD1	TRBV6-6	TRBJ2-7	TGTGCCAGCAGTTACCCGGGACAGTCGAACGAGCAGTACTTC	CASSYPGQSNEQYF
few	-	TRBV27	TRBJ1-5	TGTGCCAGCAGTTTATCCACCCCAGTTTTTCAGCCCCAGCATTTT	CASSLSTPVFQPQHF
-	TRBD2	TRBV4-3	TRBJ2-3	TGCGCCAGCAGCCAACTACTAGCGGGGGGCACAGATACGCAGTATTTT	CASSQLLAGGTDTQYF
-	-	TRBV24-1	TRBJ1-4	TGTGCCACCAGTGAACCGGGAACGACAGGAACCGAAAAACTGTTTTTT	CATSEPGTTGTEKLFF
-	-	TRBV6-1	TRBJ1-2	TGTGCCAGCAGTGAAACAGTTACTAACTATGGCTACACCTTC	CASSETVTNYGYTF
-	-	TRBV4-3	TRBJ1-5	TGCGCCAGCAGCCAAGATCAGGGTCAGCCCCAGCATTTT	CASSQDQGQPQHF
once	-	TRBV7-9	TRBJ1-1	TGTGCCAGCAGCCCTCGTGGAGGACAGCGGGGCGAGGAGAAAGCTTTCTTT	CASSPRGGQRGEEKAFF
-	-	TRBV7-2	TRBJ2-3	TGTGCCAGCAGCTCGAATGGTCGGGGGAACACAGATACGCAGTATTTT	CASSSNGRGNTDTQYF
-	TRBD1	TRBV25-1	TRBJ1-1	TGTGCCAGCAGACTGACAGGGGAGAACACTGAAGCTTTCTTT	CASRLTGENTEAFF
-	TRBD1	TRBV19	TRBJ2-7	TGTGCCACCACACCCTCCGGACAGGGGAGGAAGGAGCAGTACTTC	CATTPSGQGRKEQYF
-	-	TRBV5-1	TRBJ1-6	TGCGCCAGCAGCTTGGCTTATAATTCACCCCTCCACTTT	CASSLAYNSPLHF
-	-	TRBV29-1	TRBJ1-4	TGCAGCGTTGGAGAAGCATCTAATGAAAAACTGTTTTTT	CSVGEASNEKLFF
-	TRBD1	TRBV6-5	TRBJ1-2	TGTGCCAGCAGTAACCTATACAGGGGGCTGGGCTACACCTTC	CASSNLYRGLGYTF
-	-	TRBV30	TRBJ1-4	TGTGCCTGGAGCCACGTCCAGGGAGGGACTAATGAAAAACTGTTTTTT	CAWSHVQGGTNEKLFF
once	TRBD1	TRBV2	TRBJ2-7	TGTGCCAGCAGTGAAGCGCTTCAGGGGGTGGGGGAGCAGTACTTC	CASSEALQGVGEQYF
-	TRBD1	TRBV11-2	TRBJ1-2	TGTGCCAGCACCTCTCCGGGACAGGACTATGGCTACACCTTC	CASTSPGQDYGYTF
-	TRBD1	TRBV14	TRBJ2-7	TGTGCCAGCAGCCGAGGGACAGCCATCTACGAGCAGTACTTC	CASSRGTAIYEQYF
-	-	TRBV6-2/TRBV6-3	TRBJ2-3	TGTGCCAGCAGTTACGGGGGGGCGGATACGCAGTATTTT	CASSYGGADTQYF
-	TRBD2	TRBV10-3	TRBJ2-2	TGTGCCATCAGTGAGTCACGGCTAGCGGGGGGTCTGAACACCGGGGAGCTGTTTTTT	CAISESRLAGGLNTGELFF
-	TRBD1	TRBV9	TRBJ1-6	TGTGCCAGCAGCTCCCGACAGGGCAATTCACCCCTCCACTTT	CASSSRQGNSPLHF
-	-	TRBV19	TRBJ2-7	TGTGCCAGTAGTATAGGTAGGGGGTACGAGCAGTACTTC	CASSIGRGYEQYF
-	-	TRBV3-1/TRBV3-2	TRBJ2-2	TGTGCCAGCAGCCAAGAAACCAGAAACACCGGGGAGCTGTTTTTT	CASSQETRNTGELFF
-	-	TRBV27	TRBJ2-5	TGTGCCAGCAGTTTAGCAACAGGGTTCCGTCCGGAGACCCAGTACTTC	CASSLATGFRPETQYF
-	TRBD1	TRBV18	TRBJ1-6	TGTGCCAGCTCACGGGACAGGGAGACCCTCCACTTT	CASSRDRETLHF
-	-	TRBV27	TRBJ2-2	TGTGCCAGCAGGGTATCTCGGGGAGTCACCGGGGAGCTGTTTTTT	CASRVSRGVTGELFF
-	-	TRBV5-1	TRBJ2-2	TGCGCCAGCAGCCTTTGGACAGAGAACACCGGGGAGCTGTTTTTT	CASSLWTENTGELFF